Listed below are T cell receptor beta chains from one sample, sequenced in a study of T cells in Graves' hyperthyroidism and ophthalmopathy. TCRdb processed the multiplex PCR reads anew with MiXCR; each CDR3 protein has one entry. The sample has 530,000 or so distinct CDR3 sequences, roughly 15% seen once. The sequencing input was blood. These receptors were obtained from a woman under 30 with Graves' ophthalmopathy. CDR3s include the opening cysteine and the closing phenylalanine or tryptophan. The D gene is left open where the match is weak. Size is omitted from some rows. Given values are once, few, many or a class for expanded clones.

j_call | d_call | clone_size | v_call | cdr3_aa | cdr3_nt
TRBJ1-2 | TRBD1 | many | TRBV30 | CAWGTGNYGYTF | TGTGCCTGGGGGACAGGGAACTATGGCTACACCTTC
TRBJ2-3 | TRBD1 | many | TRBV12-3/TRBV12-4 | CASSPQGATSTDTQYF | TGTGCCAGCAGTCCACAGGGGGCTACTAGCACAGATACGCAGTATTTT
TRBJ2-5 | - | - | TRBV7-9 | CASSFTSGSTDQETQYF | TGTGCCAGCAGCTTCACATCGGGCAGCACCGATCAAGAGACCCAGTACTTC
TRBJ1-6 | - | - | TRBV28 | CASSFLQEVRYSPLHF | TGTGCCAGCAGTTTCCTCCAGGAGGTTAGATATTCACCCCTCCACTTT
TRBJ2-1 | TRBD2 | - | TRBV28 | CASTTRGASGRYEQFF | TGTGCCAGCACCACGCGGGGGGCTAGCGGGAGGTATGAGCAGTTCTTC
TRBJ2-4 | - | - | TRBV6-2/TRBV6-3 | CASSTNLAKNIQYF | TGTGCCAGCAGTACGAATCTAGCCAAAAACATTCAGTACTTC
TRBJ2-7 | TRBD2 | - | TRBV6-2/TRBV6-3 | CASSYEAGGYEQYF | TGTGCCAGCAGTTATGAGGCGGGAGGATACGAGCAGTACTTC
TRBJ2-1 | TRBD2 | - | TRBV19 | CASSLSGGAMNEQFF | TGTGCCAGTAGTCTTAGCGGGGGGGCAATGAATGAGCAGTTCTTC
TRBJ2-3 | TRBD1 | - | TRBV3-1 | CASSLGQGSSLDTQYF | TGTGCCAGCAGCCTGGGACAGGGGAGTAGTTTGGATACGCAGTATTTT
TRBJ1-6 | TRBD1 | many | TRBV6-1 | CASCYDGQGNSPLHF | TGTGCCAGCTGTTATGATGGACAGGGTAATTCACCCCTCCACTTT
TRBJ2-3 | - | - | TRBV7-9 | CASSLDRDSTDTQYF | TGTGCCAGCAGCTTAGACCGGGACAGCACAGATACGCAGTATTTT
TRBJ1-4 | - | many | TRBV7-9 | CASSLDTSANEKLFF | TGTGCCAGCAGCTTAGACACATCAGCTAATGAAAAACTGTTTTTT
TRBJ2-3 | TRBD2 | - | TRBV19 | CASTKRETSTDTQYF | TGTGCCAGTACTAAGCGGGAGACCAGCACAGATACGCAGTATTTT
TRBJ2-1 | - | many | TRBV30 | CAWDGGASQFF | TGTGCCTGGGATGGGGGGGCCAGTCAGTTCTTC
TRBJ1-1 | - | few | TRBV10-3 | CAISEWGTEAFF | TGTGCCATCAGTGAATGGGGTACTGAAGCTTTCTTT
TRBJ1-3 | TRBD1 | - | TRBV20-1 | CSARARDRAVGNTIYF | TGCAGTGCTAGAGCTCGGGACAGGGCTGTGGGAAACACCATATATTTT
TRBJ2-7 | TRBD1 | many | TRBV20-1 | CSAKGTGAYEQYF | TGCAGTGCTAAAGGGACAGGGGCCTACGAGCAGTACTTC
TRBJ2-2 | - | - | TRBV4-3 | CASSQDPAVGELFF | TGCGCCAGCAGCCAAGATCCCGCCGTCGGGGAGCTGTTTTTT
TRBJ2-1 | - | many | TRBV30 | CAWSDRNEQFF | TGTGCCTGGAGTGACCGCAATGAGCAGTTCTTC
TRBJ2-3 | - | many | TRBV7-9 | CASSFTGTSTDTQYF | TGTGCCAGCAGCTTTACCGGGACTAGCACAGATACGCAGTATTTT
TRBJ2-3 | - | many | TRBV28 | CASSFNGIPRTDTQYF | TGTGCCAGCAGTTTTAACGGCATTCCTCGCACAGATACGCAGTATTTT
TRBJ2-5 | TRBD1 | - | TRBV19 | CAWSWTGGGGIETQYF | TGTGCCTGGAGTTGGACAGGGGGGGGGGGGATCGAGACCCAGTACTTC
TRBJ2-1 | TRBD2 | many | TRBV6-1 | CASSPTVAGGYNEQFF | TGTGCCAGCAGCCCGACTGTAGCGGGGGGGTACAATGAGCAGTTCTTC
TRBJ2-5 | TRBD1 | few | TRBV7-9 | CASSSGQDDFTYF | TGTGCCAGCAGCTCCGGACAGGACGACTTCACGTACTTC
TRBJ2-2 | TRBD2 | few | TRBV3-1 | CASSRSGLAGSNTGELFF | TGTGCCAGCAGCCGCTCCGGACTAGCGGGATCGAACACCGGGGAGCTGTTTTTT
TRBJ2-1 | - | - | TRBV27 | CASSLRHVETEDNEQFF | TGTGCCAGCAGTTTACGTCATGTTGAGACAGAAGACAATGAGCAGTTCTTC
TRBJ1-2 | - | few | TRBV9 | CASRMPGGYGYTF | TGTGCCAGCAGAATGCCCGGTGGGTATGGCTACACCTTC
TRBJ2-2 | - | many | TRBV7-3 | CASSFAGSTPGELFF | TGTGCCAGCAGCTTCGCGGGGTCGACCCCCGGGGAGCTGTTTTTT
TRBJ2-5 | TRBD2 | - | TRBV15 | CATSRDFWGLAGSETQYF | TGTGCCACCAGCAGAGATTTTTGGGGACTAGCGGGATCGGAGACCCAGTACTTC
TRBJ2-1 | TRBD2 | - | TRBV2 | CASSLAGLADRDNEQFF | TGTGCCAGCAGTTTAGCGGGACTAGCGGACCGTGACAATGAGCAGTTCTTC
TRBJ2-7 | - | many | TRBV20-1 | CSARVGTSSYEQYF | TGCAGTGCTAGAGTCGGGACGAGCTCCTACGAGCAGTACTTC